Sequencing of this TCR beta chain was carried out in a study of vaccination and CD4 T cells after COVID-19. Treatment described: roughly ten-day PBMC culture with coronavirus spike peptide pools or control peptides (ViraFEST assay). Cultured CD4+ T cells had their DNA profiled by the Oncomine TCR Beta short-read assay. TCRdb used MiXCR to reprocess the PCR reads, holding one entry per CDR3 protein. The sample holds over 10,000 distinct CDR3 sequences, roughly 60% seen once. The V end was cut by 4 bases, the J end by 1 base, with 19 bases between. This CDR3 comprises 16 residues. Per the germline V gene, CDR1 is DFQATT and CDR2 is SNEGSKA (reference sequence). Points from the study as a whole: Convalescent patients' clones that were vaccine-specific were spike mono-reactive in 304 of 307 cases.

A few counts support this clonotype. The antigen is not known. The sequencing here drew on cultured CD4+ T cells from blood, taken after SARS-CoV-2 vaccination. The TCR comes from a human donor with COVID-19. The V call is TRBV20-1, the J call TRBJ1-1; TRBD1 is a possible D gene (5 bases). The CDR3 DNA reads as TGCAGTGCTACCCGGCCGAAGGGAGGGGCGAACACTGAAGCTTTCTTT. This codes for CSATRPKGGANTEAFF.